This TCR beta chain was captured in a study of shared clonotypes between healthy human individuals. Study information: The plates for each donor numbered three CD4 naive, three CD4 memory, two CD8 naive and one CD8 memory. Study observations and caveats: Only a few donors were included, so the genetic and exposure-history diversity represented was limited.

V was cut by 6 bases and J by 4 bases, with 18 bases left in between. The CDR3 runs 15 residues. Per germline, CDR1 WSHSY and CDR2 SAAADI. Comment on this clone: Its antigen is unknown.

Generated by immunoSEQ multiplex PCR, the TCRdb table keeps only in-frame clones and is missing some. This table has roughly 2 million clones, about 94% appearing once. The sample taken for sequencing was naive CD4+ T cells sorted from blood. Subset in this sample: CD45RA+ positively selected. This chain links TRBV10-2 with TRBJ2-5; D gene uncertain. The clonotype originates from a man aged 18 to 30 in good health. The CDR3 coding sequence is TGCGCCAGCAGGCCCCGAGCAGAGACCCGAGAGACCCAGTACTTC. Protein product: CASRPRAETRETQYF.